The next 7 T cell receptor beta chains were all read from a single sample in a study of beta chain features in type 1 diabetes. The whole isolated RNA underwent reverse transcription, so sequencing captured expressed TCRB transcripts. Some clones are missing from TCRdb's copy, which holds only in-frame ones; the method was immunoSEQ multiplex PCR. The table lists fewer than 500,000 clones, approximately 14% of them singletons. Source material: naive CD4+ T cells from blood. Every receptor here comes from a man between 25 and 39 years old in good health.

This clone occurred a few times. V usage is TRBV9 and J usage is TRBJ2-5, with unresolved D. CDR3 length: 14 residues. V was trimmed by 0 bases and J by 5 bases, leaving 11 bases between them. Per germline, CDR1 SGDLS and CDR2 YYNGEE. In nucleotides, the CDR3 is TGTGCCAGCAGCGTAGCCCCTCTTGGGGAGACCCAGTACTTC. Protein sequence: CASSVAPLGETQYF.

The chain has TRBV1 and TRBJ2-7; the DNA was not used to check the table's D call, TRBD2. TRBV1 is labeled a pseudogene. The CDR3 extends over 15 amino acids. CDR3 in DNA: TGCACCAGCAGCCAAGAGACTAGCAGGCCCTACGAGCAGTACGTC. The encoded protein is CTSSQETSRPYEQYV.

This chain connects TRBV29-1 to TRBJ2-3; tentative D call: TRBD1 (6 bases). The V and J ends lost 7 bases and 1 base respectively, with 18 bases between them. The CDR3 extends over 15 amino acids. Germline CDR1 SQVTM, CDR2 ANQGSEA. For the CDR3, the DNA is TGCAGCGCCCGACGGACAGTCGCAGGCACAGATACGCAGTATTTT. This sequence encodes CSARRTVAGTDTQYF.

The V call is TRBV9, the J call TRBJ2-7; D unresolved. The CDR3 consists of 15 residues. Germline values: CDR1 SGDLS, CDR2 YYNGEE. Trimming pared 2 bases from V and 6 bases from J, leaving 18 bases between. CDR3 nucleotide sequence: TGTGCCAGCAGCGTGTATCGACCCACATCACCCGAGCAGTACTTC. Translation gives CASSVYRPTSPEQYF.

The V and J genes are TRBV7-9 and TRBJ1-2; D gene unclear. In germline, CDR1 is SEHNR, CDR2 FQNEAQ (reference sequence). The CDR3 sequence is 14 residues long. V was clipped by 2 bases and J by 4 bases, with 11 bases between them. The CDR3 bases are TGTGCCAGCAGCTTAAATGAACCCGTCTATGGCTACACCTTC. It specifies CASSLNEPVYGYTF.

The chain is built from TRBV7-2 and TRBJ2-2; D is uncertain. With 1 base removed from V and 1 base from J, the gap between germline ends came to 10 bases. The CDR3 has 16 residues. The germline CDR1 and CDR2 sequences are SGHTA and FQGNSA. The DNA of the CDR3 is TGTGCCAGCAGCTTAGTTCGCCTACTGAACACCGGGGAGCTGTTTTTT. Translated, it gives CASSLVRLLNTGELFF. The entire variable domain, with the rest obtained from reference TRBV7-2 and TRBJ2-2, is as follows: GAGVSQSPSNKVTEKGKDVELRCDPISGHTALYWYRQSLGQGLEFLIYFQGNSAPDKSGLPSDRFSAERTGGSVSTLTIQRTQQEDSAVYLCASSLVRLLNTGELFFGEGSRLTVL.

This clone was seen a few times. The chain carries TRBV7-8 and TRBJ2-5; D gene ambiguous. The CDR3 is made up of 14 amino acids. Germline V CDR1 and CDR2: SGHVS, FQNEAQ. The V gene lost 5 bases and the J gene lost 2 bases, with 12 bases spanning the gap. Here the CDR3 reads CASSTTNYQETQYF. CDR3 in DNA: TGTGCCAGCAGCACTACGAACTATCAAGAGACCCAGTACTTC.